This TCR beta chain was identified during a study of STAT5B mutations in CD4+ large granular lymphocyte leukemia. Study context: The CDR3 'QG' motif was associated with a particular HLA allele among healthy donors.

Comment on this clone: Its antigen is currently unknown.

Notes on the study in general: Approximately 25% of private leukemic clonotypes occurred rarely in other patients' non-leukemic repertoires. 8/27 top patient clones versus 2/35 control clones were TRBV06-family.

CDR3 size: 16 residues. With V trimmed by 4 bases and J by 1 base, 6 bases remained unmatched. Germline CDR1 SGHDN, CDR2 FVKESK. The survey-level immunoSEQ assay was used. Sequencing was performed with immunoSEQ multiplex PCR; in TCRdb, only in-frame clones are kept and a portion is missing. In the table there are approximately 20,000 clones, more than 75% of which are singletons. V usage is TRBV14 and J usage is TRBJ2-2, with TRBD1 identical over 7 bases. Sample: CD4+ T cells from blood buffy coats. This receptor was obtained from a human donor in good health. The CDR3 sequence is CASSRGTVMNTGELFF. DNA for the CDR3: TGTGCCAGCAGCCGAGGGACAGTTATGAACACCGGGGAGCTGTTTTTT.